In this sample, the clone carrying this T cell receptor beta chain turned up a few times. The antigen remains undetermined. Germline is not matched at one junction end, which may reflect a read error. The CDR3 has 13 amino acids. Germline V gene data show CDR1 as SGHNT and CDR2 as YYREEE (reference sequence). The PCR used 60 Vbeta and 13 Jbeta primers. TCRdb keeps only in-frame clones here, not all; method: immunoSEQ multiplex PCR. This repertoire shows 140,000 to 150,000 clones, roughly 80% found once; its top ten account for under 6%. These data come from a study of cytomegalovirus exposure and HLA in healthy donors. Overall study context: Earlier, 180 million or so T cells were analyzed, and over 95 million unique TCR beta sequences were found among them. Within the Caucasian-associated ancestry cluster were roughly 79% of the approximately 400 genotyped donors. Study findings and constraints: The majority of CMV-associated TCR beta chains were reported as apparently HLA-restricted in a later analysis.

All donors participated as healthy donors of bone marrow. The V gene is TRBV5-4, the J gene TRBJ1-1; a possible D gene is TRBD1 (6 bases). The sequenced sample was PBMCs. This clonotype originated in a middle-aged man in good health and CMV-seronegative. CDR3 sequence (DNA): TGTGCCAGCAGCGGAGACAGGAACGCTGAAGCTTTCTTT. It specifies CASSGDRNAEAFF.